This TCR beta chain is drawn from a study of breast tumors, draining lymph nodes, adjacent tissues. Whole-study findings and limits: That most tumor T cells come from lymph nodes remained unproven. Luminal-like breast cancer showed significantly greater tumor-nontumor repertoire similarity than basal-like breast cancer did. Tumors had less TCR diversity than lymph nodes, more than nontumor tissue. Data fit most tumor T cells coming from lymph node, expanding in tumor.

In this sample, this clonotype turned up many times. Antigen specificity is unknown. With 8 bases removed from V and 6 bases from J, the gap between germline ends came to 17 bases. The V gene's germline CDR1 is MDHEN and CDR2 SYDVKM. There are 13 residues in the CDR3. A single record per CDR3 protein comes from TCRdb applying MiXCR to the multiplex PCR reads. The repertoire holds about 19,000 distinct CDR3 sequences, with 43% as singletons. The clonotype originates from a female donor with breast cancer. Some clones in this sample may be carry-over from other donors' samples. The sample comprised breast tumor tissue. The chain uses TRBV28 and TRBJ2-7; no reliable D call. This CDR3 is CASYETTIREQYF. The CDR3 DNA reads TGTGCCAGCTATGAGACCACCATTCGCGAGCAGTACTTC.